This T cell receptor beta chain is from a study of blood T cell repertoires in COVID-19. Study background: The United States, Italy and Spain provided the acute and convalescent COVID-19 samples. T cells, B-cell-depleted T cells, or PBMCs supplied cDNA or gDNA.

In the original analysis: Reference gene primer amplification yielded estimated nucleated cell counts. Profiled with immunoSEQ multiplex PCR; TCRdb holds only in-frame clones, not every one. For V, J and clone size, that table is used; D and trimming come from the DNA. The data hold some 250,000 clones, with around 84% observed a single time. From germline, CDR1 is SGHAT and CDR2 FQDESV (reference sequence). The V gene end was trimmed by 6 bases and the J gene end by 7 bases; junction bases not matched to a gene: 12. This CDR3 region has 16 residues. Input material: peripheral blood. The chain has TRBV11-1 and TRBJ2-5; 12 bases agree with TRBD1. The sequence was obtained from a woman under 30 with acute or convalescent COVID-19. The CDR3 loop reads CASSWGTGGAFMTQYF. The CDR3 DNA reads TGTGCCAGCAGTTGGGGGACAGGGGGCGCGTTTATGACCCAGTACTTC.